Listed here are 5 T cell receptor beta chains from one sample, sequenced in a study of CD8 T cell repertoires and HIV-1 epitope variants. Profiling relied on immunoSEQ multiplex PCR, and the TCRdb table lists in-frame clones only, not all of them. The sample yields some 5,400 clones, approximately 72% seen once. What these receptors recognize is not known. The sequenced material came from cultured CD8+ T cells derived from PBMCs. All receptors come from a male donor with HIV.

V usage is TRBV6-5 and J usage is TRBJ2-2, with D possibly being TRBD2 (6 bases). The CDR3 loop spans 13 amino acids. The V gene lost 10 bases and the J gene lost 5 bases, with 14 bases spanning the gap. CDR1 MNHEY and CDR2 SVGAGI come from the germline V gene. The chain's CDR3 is CATSAGRTGELFF. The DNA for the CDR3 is TGTGCCACCTCCGCGGGACGGACCGGGGAGCTGTTTTTT.

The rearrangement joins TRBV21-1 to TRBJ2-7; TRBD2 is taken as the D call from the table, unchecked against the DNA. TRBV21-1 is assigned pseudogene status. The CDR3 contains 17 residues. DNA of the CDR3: TGTGCCAGCAGCAAAGGGATTCGGGGGGCAATCTCCTACGAGCAGTACTTC. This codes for CASSKGIRGAISYEQYF.

CDR3 nucleotide sequence: TGCGCCAGCAGCCAAGATCCTGCCGGAGGATTCTATGGCTACACCTTC. Protein sequence: CASSQDPAGGFYGYTF. The chain has TRBV4-1 and TRBJ1-2; D remains ambiguous. CDR3 length: 16 amino acids. The germline V gene has CDR1 MGHRA and CDR2 YSYEKL. The germline V and J ends were trimmed by 0 bases and 4 bases, with 15 bases remaining between them.

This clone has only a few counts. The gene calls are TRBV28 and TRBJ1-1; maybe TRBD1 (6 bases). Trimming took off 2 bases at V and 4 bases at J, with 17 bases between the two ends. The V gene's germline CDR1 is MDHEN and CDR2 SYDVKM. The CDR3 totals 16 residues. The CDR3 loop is CASSLEGFRGGTEAFF. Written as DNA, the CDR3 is TGTGCCAGCAGTTTAGAAGGATTTAGGGGGGGCACTGAAGCTTTCTTT.

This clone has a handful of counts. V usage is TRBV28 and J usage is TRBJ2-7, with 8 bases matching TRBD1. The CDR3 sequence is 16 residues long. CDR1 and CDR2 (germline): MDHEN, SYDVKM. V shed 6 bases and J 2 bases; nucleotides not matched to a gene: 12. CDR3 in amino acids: CASSQSRDRRTYEQYF. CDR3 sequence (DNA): TGTGCCAGCAGCCAATCCCGGGACAGGCGTACCTACGAGCAGTACTTC.